Listed here are 17 T cell receptor beta chains from one sample, sequenced in a study of T cell repertoires in cytomegalovirus infection (dated by TCRdb to the late 2010s). For these TCRs, the target antigens are not known. The meaning of the sample's treatment or condition label: in vitro stimulation with specific CMV peptide epitopes to enrich CMV-specific T cells. Instrument on record: Illumina HiSeq 1500. Using fastp trimming at Q25 and MiXCR clonotype assembly, TCRdb reanalyzed the public sequencing data and kept in-frame beta chains. Duplicate CDR3 protein sequences are folded into a single record with the most common DNA and genes. The sample table lists some 500,000 distinct CDR3 sequences, roughly a third of them with a count of one. The ten largest clones represent roughly 17% of the sample. The sample consisted of cultured PBMCs, taken from culture after CMV antigen stimulation. Source of these receptors: a human donor in good health (CMV status not recorded). Some clones in this sample may be carry-over from other donors' samples.

This clonotype occurred once. The chain employs TRBV6-5 and TRBJ2-3; no reliable D call. The CDR3 sequence is 15 residues long. Germline V gene lookup returns CDR1 MNHEY and CDR2 SVGAGI. The V end lost 2 bases, the J end lost 0 bases, and 9 bases lay between the germline ends. For the CDR3, the DNA is TGTGCCAGCAGTTACGGCAGTCGTAGCACAGATACGCAGTATTTT. Its translation is CASSYGSRSTDTQYF.

The J gene is TRBJ2-5, the V gene TRBV20-1; 8 nucleotides line up with TRBD1. This CDR3 contains 14 residues. V dropped 5 bases and J dropped 5; count of bases not matched to a gene: 10. Germline CDR1 is DFQATT and CDR2 is SNEGSKA (reference sequence). The DNA of the CDR3 is TGCAGTGCTCGGCGACAGGGGCGGCGGGAGACCCAGTACTTC. The encoded protein is CSARRQGRRETQYF.

On this clonotype: A much larger clone sits a single nucleotide away, making a read error possible. The CDR3, as DNA: TGTGCCAGCAGCTTTGGGGGGTCCCTGATGAACACTGAAGCTTTCTTT. As protein: CASSFGGSLMNTEAFF. The chain couples TRBV7-9 to TRBJ1-1, with D maybe TRBD1 (5 bases). The CDR3 has 16 residues. Germline values: CDR1 SEHNR, CDR2 FQNEAQ (reference sequence). V was trimmed by 3 bases and J by 0 bases, leaving 14 bases between them.

This chain joins TRBV7-2 and TRBJ2-1; the match to TRBD2 covers 9 bases. V trimming: 1 base; J trimming: 7 bases; junction bases outside the gene matches: 11. Germline assignment: CDR1 SGHTA and CDR2 FQGNSA. CDR3 length: 17 amino acids. The CDR3 region is CASSLVMALAGRNEQFF. The CDR3 nucleotides are TGTGCCAGCAGCTTAGTCATGGCGCTAGCGGGAAGGAATGAGCAGTTCTTC. Combining the CDR3 with reference TRBV7-2 and TRBJ2-1 gives the whole variable domain GAGVSQSPSNKVTEKGKDVELRCDPISGHTALYWYRQSLGQGLEFLIYFQGNSAPDKSGLPSDRFSAERTGGSVSTLTIQRTQQEDSAVYLCASSLVMALAGRNEQFFGPGTRLTVL.

This clonotype came up a few times. The rearrangement joins TRBV5-6 to TRBJ1-4; 7 bases fit TRBD1. The V segment lost 4 bases and the J segment 6 bases; nucleotides outside the gene matches: 24. The CDR3 spans 20 residues. Looked up from germline, CDR1 is SGHDT and CDR2 is YYEEEE. CDR3 nucleotide sequence: TGTGCCAGCAGCGGCTCTCTCGGCACAGGGGCAAGAGGAGGTGATGAAAAACTGTTTTTT. It translates to CASSGSLGTGARGGDEKLFF.

The sample holds one count of this clonotype. The chain has TRBV6-1 and TRBJ2-1; 9 bases are a match to TRBD2. V was pared by 7 bases and J by 6 bases, with 13 bases of the junction left unmatched. Germline-derived CDR1 and CDR2 are MNHNS and SASEGT. This CDR3 is 16 amino acids long. The CDR3 bases are TGTGCCAGCAACGCCCAGCCCCTAGCGGGATCCAATGAGCAGTTCTTC. Protein product: CASNAQPLAGSNEQFF.

This rearrangement joins TRBV5-1 to TRBJ1-3; 10 nucleotides align to TRBD1. In germline, CDR1 is SGHRS, CDR2 YFSETQ. The CDR3 is 15 amino acids. V was pared by 0 bases and J by 7 bases, with 4 bases of the junction left unmatched. The CDR3 here is CASSLEPGQGNTIYF. DNA for the CDR3: TGCGCCAGCAGCTTGGAACCGGGACAGGGGAACACCATATATTTT.

The chain combines TRBV6-6 with TRBJ1-3; D not certain. CDR1 and CDR2 (germline): MNHNY, SVGAGI (reference sequence). CDR3 size: 14 residues. Trimming pared 5 bases from V and 0 bases from J, leaving 8 bases between. DNA of the CDR3: TGTGCCAGCAGTCCTTTCCTCTCTGGAAACACCATATATTTT. Its protein is CASSPFLSGNTIYF.

The chain uses TRBV7-9 and TRBJ1-5; D is possibly TRBD1 (5 bases). This CDR3 contains 15 residues. V gave up 0 bases and J gave up 6 bases, with 12 bases separating them. Germline V gives CDR1 SEHNR, CDR2 FQNEAQ (reference sequence). CDR3 sequence reads: CASSLAVAGSQPQHF. The DNA for the CDR3 is TGTGCCAGCAGCTTAGCGGTAGCAGGGAGTCAGCCCCAGCATTTT. The full variable domain, with the rest looked up from reference TRBV7-9 and TRBJ1-5, is DTGVSQNPRHKITKRGQNVTFRCDPISEHNRLYWYRQTLGQGPEFLTYFQNEAQLEKSRLLSDRFSAERPKGSFSTLEIQRTEQGDSAMYLCASSLAVAGSQPQHFGDGTRLSIL.

In this sample, this clonotype turned up a few times. The chain joins TRBV28 to TRBJ2-2; D call uncertain. The CDR3 totals 13 residues. Germline CDR1 MDHEN, CDR2 SYDVKM. Trimming removed 6 bases from V and 0 bases from J, with 5 bases in between. The CDR3 nucleotides read TGTGCCAGCAGATTTCCGAACACCGGGGAGCTGTTTTTT. Translated: CASRFPNTGELFF.

The chain joins TRBV20-1 to TRBJ2-5, with 7 bases that match TRBD2. V was pared by 5 bases and J by 6 bases, with 18 bases of the junction left unmatched. The CDR3 spans 16 residues. The V gene's germline CDR1 is DFQATT and CDR2 SNEGSKA (reference sequence). The CDR3 DNA sequence: TGCAGTGCTCCCCCGGCAGGGAGGGGATATGGACAGACCCAGTACTTC. Translated, it gives CSAPPAGRGYGQTQYF.

V gene TRBV7-9 combines with J gene TRBJ2-5; no firm D call. Germline CDR1 and CDR2: SEHNR and FQNEAQ (reference sequence). V lost 8 bases, J lost 2 bases, and 18 bases lay in between. This CDR3 has 15 amino acids. CDR3 nucleotide sequence: TGTGCCAGCCGACAATACCCCCGAGAACAAGAGACCCAGTACTTC. As protein: CASRQYPREQETQYF.

The rearrangement links TRBV5-6 to TRBJ1-1; perhaps TRBD1 as D (6 bases). Trimming cost V 5 bases and J 9 bases, with 11 bases left between them. The germline V gene encodes CDR1 SGHDT and CDR2 YYEEEE. CDR3 length equals 11 residues. CDR3 bases: TGTGCCAGCAGGTCGAGGGGGAAAGCTTTCTTT. This sequence encodes CASRSRGKAFF.

This chain uses TRBV29-1 with TRBJ2-7, with D perhaps matching TRBD1 (6 bases). CDR1 SQVTM and CDR2 ANQGSEA come from the germline V gene. The CDR3 sequence is 12 residues long. V was shortened by 6 bases and J by 3 bases, with 12 bases between the two germline ends. The CDR3 DNA is TGCAGCGTCGGACAGAGTAACTACGAGCAGTACTTC. Encoded protein: CSVGQSNYEQYF.

This clonotype has only a few counts. The chain couples TRBV19 to TRBJ1-5; D might be TRBD1 (6 bases). CDR3 size: 15 residues. CDR1 is LNHDA, CDR2 SQIVND, per germline (reference sequence). Trimming took off 6 bases at V and 0 bases at J, with 12 bases between the two ends. CDR3 nucleotides: TGTGCCAGTAGCCGTGGACAGATTAGCAATCAGCCCCAGCATTTT. Translating gives CASSRGQISNQPQHF.

This clonotype was observed a few times. The V call is TRBV7-9, the J call TRBJ2-3, with D unresolved. This CDR3 has 16 residues. V was cut by 7 bases and J by 3 bases, with 20 bases left in between. Germline CDR1 and CDR2: SEHNR and FQNEAQ (reference sequence). CDR3 region: CASTPWGEALTDTQYF. The CDR3 nucleotides read TGTGCCAGCACCCCGTGGGGTGAGGCACTTACAGATACGCAGTATTTT.

This clonotype came up a few times. The chain couples TRBV6-1 to TRBJ2-1; 7 nucleotides align to TRBD2. Germline loops: CDR1 MNHNS, CDR2 SASEGT. The CDR3 has 13 residues. The junction had 9 bases not matched to a gene; V was cut back by 6 bases and J by 10 bases. In DNA form, the CDR3 reads TGTGCCAGCAGCTTTAGCGGGCGGGGGGAGCAGTTCTTC. Its protein is CASSFSGRGEQFF.